A selection of T cell receptor beta chains follows, all from one sample in a study of sequential checkpoint blockade in melanoma. TCRdb's copy holds only in-frame clones and misses some; the assay was immunoSEQ multiplex PCR. The table includes roughly 36,000 clones, around 32% detected once. The material was tumor tissue (inferred from file names), obtained from a patient given nivolumab and ipilimumab in sequence. These receptors were obtained from a human donor with melanoma. Each CDR3 is given without its conserved first and last residue. Each record gives: J gene, V gene, CDR3 protein.

TRBJ1-6,TRBV11-3,ASSLVWDRGNSPLH
TRBJ1-2,TRBV6-8,ASSYTGQGHYGYT
TRBJ1-4,TRBV5-1,ASSTRGPPNEKLF
TRBJ1-1,TRBV18,ASSRDGSTEAF
TRBJ1-2,TRBV19,ASSIGPGLLGYT
TRBJ2-7,TRBV28,ASSFRVLGHQTYEQY
TRBJ2-7,TRBV6-8,ASSGHPSSYEQY
TRBJ1-6,TRBV11-3,ASSLGQGAVISPLH
TRBJ1-1,TRBV19,ASSISEGRMNTEAF
TRBJ1-2,TRBV11-3,ASSLVSDYYGYT
TRBJ1-5,TRBV18,ASSPTGSQPQH
TRBJ2-7,TRBV18,ASRPGSSYEQY
TRBJ2-2,TRBV29-1,SPPCLGTTGELF
TRBJ2-3,TRBV4-1,ASSPGVTGGTDTQY
TRBJ1-1,TRBV10-1,ASSDRVPWTKDGRAEAF
TRBJ1-1,TRBV6-8,ASSYQNNRGAEAF
TRBJ2-1,TRBV28,ASSWQLGEQF
TRBJ2-4,TRBV11-3,ASSLGNGLAKNIQY
TRBJ2-3,TRBV19,ASKGRDRPAQY
TRBJ2-3,TRBV5-1,ASQTSGGGTDTQY
TRBJ2-1,TRBV15,ATSREGSAGREGREQF
TRBJ2-3,TRBV28,ASTSRTAPDTQY
TRBJ2-7,TRBV11-3,ASSLRDRISYEQY
TRBJ2-1,TRBV11-3,ASSGRGGLNEQF
TRBJ2-5,TRBV18,ASSRGLEETQY
TRBJ2-1,TRBV6-8,AIGSRGATYNEQF